A selection of T cell receptor beta chains follows, all from one sample in a study of beta chain features in type 1 diabetes. The table came from immunoSEQ multiplex PCR; TCRdb's copy has only in-frame clones and leaves some out. The sample records 120,000 or so clones, roughly 17% being singletons. The specimen was central memory CD4+ T cells from blood. The receptors stem from a man younger than 35 with type 1 diabetes. The CDR3 runs from the conserved cysteine through the conserved F or W. The listing skips clone size in some rows; elsewhere it reads once, few, many or a size class.

13,TRBV7-2,few,CASSQDSNTEAFF
13,TRBV29-1,.,CSVDTAGGDTQYF
14,TRBV6-1,few,CASSTRLAKNIQYF
16,TRBV2,few,CASSGTGRSTNEKLFF
14,TRBV7-2,few,CASSLVGATDTQYF
15,TRBV21-1,.,CASSSAGPGTYEQYF
15,TRBV19,.,CASSRLAGILETQYF
14,TRBV30,.,CAWNRDLSGNTIYF
16,TRBV18,.,CASSQGDSALNQPQHF
16,TRBV7-2,.,CASSSGRHSGANVLTF
13,TRBV7-3,.,CASSPRDRDEQFF
11,TRBV6-5,.,CASSEAEPQHF
13,TRBV5-1,few,CASSFAGGNEQYF